The clone carrying this T cell receptor (delta chain) was seen a handful of times. Translating this DNA gives a protein that differs at residue 12 from the TCRdb one, which belongs to a much larger clone; a read error is likely, and the protein shown is this translation. These data come from a study of gamma-delta T cells after stem cell transplantation. Germline CDR1 is GEAIGNYY and CDR2 is EKD. V shed 2 bases and J 0 bases; nucleotides not matched to a gene: 10. This CDR3 region has 21 residues. TCRdb fed the RT-PCR reads to CATT. The sample records several hundred delta-chain clones, 9.5% being singletons.

The V gene is TRDV2, the J gene TRDJ3; TRDD3 matches at 12 bases. The clonotype comes from a human donor. It is not recorded whose cells these are; they may come from a transplant donor. Sequencing used gamma-delta T cells. The CDR3 DNA reads as TGTGCCTGTGACATTCTACTGGGGGATACTACCATCTCCTGGGACACCCGACAGATGTTTTTC. Translated: CACDILLGDTTISWDTRQMFF.